These T cell receptor beta chains were read from a single sample in a study of control samples from healthy donors and cancer patients. Some clones are missing from TCRdb's copy, which holds only in-frame ones; the method was immunoSEQ multiplex PCR. The data contain tens of thousands of clones, 70% to 90% of them singletons. The specimen sequenced was blood. These receptors all stem from a man in his forties or fifties in good health. Both conserved end residues are part of each CDR3. A D gene is named only where the DNA matches it firmly. A row's size may be missing; if present it is once, few, many or a size class.

TRBV19	.	TRBJ2-1	.	TGTGCCAGTAGTATTGAGGGTTACAATGAGCAGTTCTTC	CASSIEGYNEQFF
TRBV7-3	TRBD1	TRBJ1-5	.	TGTGCCAGCAGCTTGACAGGGGACGGGTATCAGCCCCAGCATTTT	CASSLTGDGYQPQHF
TRBV4-2	TRBD1	TRBJ1-1	.	TGTGCCAGCAGCCAAGAGTTAGGGGGCGAGACTGAAGCTTTCTTT	CASSQELGGETEAFF
TRBV5-6	.	TRBJ1-2	.	TGTGCCAGCAGCTCCACAAGTTTAGGAGGCTACACCTTC	CASSSTSLGGYTF
TRBV24-1	.	TRBJ1-5	.	TGTGCCACCAGTGACCGGAGTTGGCAGCCCCAGCATTTT	CATSDRSWQPQHF
TRBV29-1	TRBD2	TRBJ2-1	.	TGCAGCGTTGCGGCTAGCGGGGGGACCGCGTACAATGAGCAGTTCTTC	CSVAASGGTAYNEQFF
TRBV2	TRBD1	TRBJ2-7	.	TGTGCCAGCAGTGTGGGGACAGGGGCTTACGAGCAGTACTTC	CASSVGTGAYEQYF
TRBV21-1	.	TRBJ1-4	.	TGTGCCAGCAGCTTACAGACAGGAGGACATGAAAAACTGTTTTTT	CASSLQTGGHEKLFF
TRBV27	.	TRBJ1-1	.	TGTGCCAGCAGTCCTCGGGGTATGAACACTGAAGCTTTCTTT	CASSPRGMNTEAFF
TRBV5-8	.	TRBJ1-1	few	TGTGCCAGCAGCAGGGGCCAGTGGGGGAACACTGAAGCTTTCTTT	CASSRGQWGNTEAFF
TRBV18	.	TRBJ2-2	.	TGTGCCAGCTCCCCGCTAAGGGACACCGGGGAGCTGTTTTTT	CASSPLRDTGELFF
TRBV11-2	.	TRBJ2-5	.	TGTGCCAGCAGCTTAGAGGGCCACCAAGAGACCCAGTACTTC	CASSLEGHQETQYF
TRBV7-2	TRBD1	TRBJ1-2	.	TGTGCCAGCAGTTATACAGGGGACTATGGCTACACCTTC	CASSYTGDYGYTF
TRBV5-4	TRBD2	TRBJ2-3	.	TGTGCCAGCAGCTTGACCAGCGGGGGCACAGATACGCAGTATTTT	CASSLTSGGTDTQYF
TRBV7-2	.	TRBJ2-5	.	TGTGCCAGCAGCTTAGAGGGGTGGGGATCCCAGTACTTC	CASSLEGWGSQYF
TRBV30	.	TRBJ1-1	.	TGTGCCTGGAGTCGGGGGCGCGGCACTGAAGCTTTCTTT	CAWSRGRGTEAFF
TRBV7-2	TRBD2	TRBJ2-1	.	TGTGCCAGCAGCATCCGGACAGGGACTAGCGGGCCATACAATGAGCAGTTCTTC	CASSIRTGTSGPYNEQFF
TRBV7-2	.	TRBJ2-2	.	TGTGCCAGCAGCCCAGACCGCACCGGGGAGCTGTTTTTT	CASSPDRTGELFF
TRBV7-5	.	TRBJ2-7	.	TGTGCCAGAAGCCCCTCAGCCCTAAGGTTCTACGAGCAGTACTTC	CARSPSALRFYEQYF
TRBV4-2	.	TRBJ2-3	.	TGTGCCAGCAGCCAAGAAATCCGGGATACGCAGTATTTT	CASSQEIRDTQYF
TRBV10-1	TRBD2	TRBJ2-3	.	TGCGCCAGCAGTGAGTCAAGGCTAGCGGGAACAGATACGCAGTATTTT	CASSESRLAGTDTQYF
TRBV5-1	.	TRBJ2-7	few	TGCGCCAGCAGCTGGGACAAGTCCTACGAGCAGTACTTC	CASSWDKSYEQYF
TRBV10-3	.	TRBJ1-2	.	TGTGCCATCAGTGATACCGGAAGGAGCTGGGGCTACACCTTC	CAISDTGRSWGYTF